One and the same sample provided the 2 T cell receptor beta chains below, sequenced in a study of blood T cells in healthy people across ages. A sample-barcoded 5' primer and a J-beta primer mix were used in a second PCR of about 7 to 11 cycles. One entry per CDR3 protein results from TCRdb running MiXCR on the 5' RACE reads. The sample records around 280,000 distinct CDR3 sequences, roughly 29% being singletons. Sequenced input: blood. The receptor source for this set is a woman aged 70-85 years in good health.

This chain uses TRBV12-3 or TRBV12-4 with TRBJ2-1; possibly TRBD1 or TRBD2 for D (6 bases each). CDR3 size: 20 residues. The germline V and J ends were trimmed by 3 bases and 8 bases, with 32 bases remaining between them. CDR3 amino acids: CASSFPSFCRRGTSAHEQFF. CDR3 DNA: TGTGCCAGCAGTTTTCCCTCGTTTTGTCGGCGCGGGACATCGGCTCATGAGCAGTTCTTC.

This clonotype was seen more than once but under ten times. The J gene is TRBJ1-4, the V gene TRBV12-3 or TRBV12-4, with 9 bases matching TRBD1. V lost 6 bases to trimming and J lost 8 bases; unmatched junction nucleotides: 4. CDR3 length: 13 residues. The CDR3 protein is CASRQGASEKLFF. In DNA form, the CDR3 reads TGTGCCAGCAGACAGGGGGCAAGCGAAAAACTGTTTTTT.